Following are 19 T cell receptor beta chains from one sample sequenced in a study of cytomegalovirus exposure and HLA in healthy donors. PCR primers comprised 60 Vbeta and 13 Jbeta primers. This table comes from immunoSEQ multiplex PCR, and its TCRdb copy is limited to in-frame clones, with some not included. This sample's table reports approximately 52,000 clones. Sequenced material: PBMCs. The origin of the receptors is an older woman in good health and CMV-seropositive.

The chain couples TRBV11-3 to TRBJ2-1; D is ambiguous. The CDR3 extends over 12 amino acids. CDR1 and CDR2 (germline): SGHNT, YENEEA. V was pared by 4 bases and J by 4 bases, with 5 bases between. The CDR3, as DNA: TGTGCCAGCAGCTCTACTTACAATGAGCAGTTCTTC. This encodes CASSSTYNEQFF.

V is TRBV7-9 and J is TRBJ2-5; a possible D gene is TRBD2 (5 bases). CDR3 length: 15 amino acids. Germline CDR1 and CDR2: SEHNR and FQNEAQ (reference sequence). Trimming removed 1 base at V and 6 bases at J, with 15 bases between. Here the CDR3 reads CASSLVGIRDKTQYF. As DNA, the CDR3 is TGTGCCAGCAGCTTAGTCGGGATCCGTGATAAGACCCAGTACTTC.

As DNA, the CDR3 is TGCAGCGTTTACACAGTAGTCACTGAAGCTTTCTTT. It specifies CSVYTVVTEAFF. The rearrangement links TRBV29-1 to TRBJ1-1; no firm D call. Between the trimmed V and J ends, which lost 5 bases and 4 bases, there was a span of 11 bases. Germline V lookup: CDR1 SQVTM, CDR2 ANQGSEA. This CDR3 contains 12 residues.

The rearrangement links TRBV27 to TRBJ2-7; 9 bases are shared with TRBD1. The ends lost 6 bases at V and 2 bases at J; junction bases unmatched: 5. Germline lookup yields CDR1 MNHEY and CDR2 SMNVEV (reference sequence). The CDR3 has 14 residues. Written as DNA, the CDR3 is TGTGCCAGCAGCCCCGGGACAGGGCCCTACGAGCAGTACTTC. Residues: CASSPGTGPYEQYF.

The V call is TRBV5-5, the J call TRBJ1-5; D gene ambiguous. V was cut by 2 bases and J by 5 bases, with 11 bases left in between. CDR3 length equals 14 residues. Germline CDR1 is SGHKS and CDR2 is YYEKEE (reference sequence). Here the CDR3 DNA reads TGTGCCAGCAGCTTCGGGGAAAGACATCAGCCCCAGCATTTT. Translating it yields CASSFGERHQPQHF.

V usage is TRBV4-3 and J usage is TRBJ2-7; D is perhaps TRBD1 (5 bases). V was clipped by 0 bases and J by 0 bases, with 9 bases between them. The CDR3 has 15 amino acids. The germline CDR1 and CDR2 sequences are LGHNA and YSLEER. CDR3 nucleotide sequence: TGCGCCAGCAGCCAAGATCTCACAGGCTCCTACGAGCAGTACTTC. It is translated as CASSQDLTGSYEQYF.

The V call is TRBV5-1, the J call TRBJ1-2, with TRBD1 as a possible D gene (6 bases). Germline CDR1 is SGHRS and CDR2 is YFSETQ. V lost 2 bases, J lost 3 bases, and 17 bases lay in between. This CDR3 spans 16 amino acids. The CDR3 loop reads CASSLTPAGADYGYTF. The CDR3 DNA reads TGCGCCAGCAGCTTAACCCCCGCGGGGGCAGACTATGGCTACACCTTC.

The rearrangement links TRBV2 to TRBJ1-5; 10 nucleotides match TRBD1. Trimming cost V 7 bases and J 7 bases; bases outside gene matches: 7. There are 14 residues in the CDR3. Germline V gene lookup returns CDR1 SNHLY and CDR2 FYNNEI. The CDR3 nucleotides read TGTGCCAGCAAGGGACAGGGGCTCAGGCAGCCCCAGCATTTT. Residues: CASKGQGLRQPQHF.

J is TRBJ1-4 and V is TRBV7-9; D is uncertain. This CDR3 comprises 15 residues. The V gene lost 6 bases and the J gene lost 0 bases, with 11 bases spanning the gap. Germline V lookup: CDR1 SEHNR, CDR2 FQNEAQ (reference sequence). CDR3 amino acids: CASSFPSTTNEKLFF. Written as DNA, the CDR3 is TGTGCCAGCAGTTTCCCTTCTACAACTAATGAAAAACTGTTTTTT.

This clone is deemed medium-sized by its frequency. The chain uses TRBV5-5 and TRBJ2-7, with 10 bases aligning to TRBD1. The CDR3 consists of 15 residues. J was trimmed by 4 bases and V by 7 bases; bases with no gene match: 11. CDR1 and CDR2 from the germline V gene are SGHKS and YYEKEE (reference sequence). As DNA, the CDR3 is TGTGCCAGCCGCCCCGAAGGGACAGGGGAATACGAGCAGTACTTC. Its protein product is CASRPEGTGEYEQYF.

This rearrangement joins TRBV12-5 to TRBJ2-1; 7 positions agree with TRBD2. Trimming cost V 5 bases and J 6 bases; bases outside gene matches: 4. Germline V gene data show CDR1 as LGHNT and CDR2 as FRNRAP. The CDR3 runs 13 residues. The CDR3 protein is CASGAGDANEQFF. The CDR3 region has the DNA TGTGCTAGTGGTGCGGGGGACGCCAATGAGCAGTTCTTC.

The chain has TRBV5-1 and TRBJ2-3, with TRBD2 matching 8 bases. This CDR3 has 14 residues. The trim removed 6 bases at V and 2 bases at J, leaving 5 bases unmatched. Germline V gene lookup returns CDR1 SGHRS and CDR2 YFSETQ. CDR3 nucleotide sequence: TGCGCCAGCACGGCGGGGGGACCCACAGATACGCAGTATTTT. Translation gives CASTAGGPTDTQYF.

This rearrangement joins TRBV5-7 to TRBJ1-1; 7 nucleotides align to TRBD1. TRBV5-7 is flagged as an ORF with uncertain function. CDR3 length: 14 amino acids. Trimming cost V 2 bases and J 1 base; bases outside gene matches: 2. The CDR3 loop reads CASSFKGANTEAFF. In DNA form, the CDR3 reads TGTGCCAGCAGCTTCAAGGGGGCGAACACTGAAGCTTTCTTT.

This chain connects TRBV18 to TRBJ1-2; TRBD1 agrees at 7 bases. The CDR3 is 16 amino acids. Germline V gene lookup returns CDR1 KGHSH and CDR2 LQKENI. V shed 1 base, J shed 3 bases, and the junction held 8 bases outside the gene matches. In nucleotides, the CDR3 is TGTGCCAGCTCACCACAAGATGGGACAGCGCACTATGGCTACACCTTC. This translates into CASSPQDGTAHYGYTF.

The chain is built from TRBV7-9 and TRBJ1-4; D not resolved. Germline values: CDR1 SEHNR, CDR2 FQNEAQ (reference sequence). The V end was cut by 5 bases, the J end by 11 bases, with 12 bases between. This CDR3 is built from 12 residues. The CDR3 is CASSPPQTKLFF. CDR3 DNA: TGTGCCAGCAGCCCACCTCAAACTAAACTGTTTTTT.

The chain is built from TRBV5-4 and TRBJ1-4; the match to TRBD1 covers 9 bases. This CDR3 has 14 amino acids. The J segment lost 5 bases and the V segment lost 3 bases, leaving 2 bases of the junction unmatched. CDR1 is SGHNT and CDR2 is YYREEE in the germline V gene (reference sequence). The CDR3 sequence is CASSWDRENEKLFF. CDR3 nucleotides: TGTGCCAGCAGCTGGGACAGGGAGAATGAAAAACTGTTTTTT.

The chain combines TRBV28 with TRBJ1-4; 7 nucleotides match TRBD1. The CDR3 is 15 residues long. Losses at the gene ends were 9 bases for V and 5 bases for J; bases not matched to a gene: 12. Per the germline V gene, CDR1 is MDHEN and CDR2 is SYDVKM. CDR3 region: CASQTGDSRNEKLFF. As DNA, the CDR3 is TGTGCCAGTCAAACCGGGGACAGTCGAAATGAAAAACTGTTTTTT.

V usage is TRBV10-3 and J usage is TRBJ1-5, with a possible D match to TRBD1 (5 bases). Trimming stripped 3 bases from V and 8 bases from J, with 23 bases between. CDR3 length equals 17 residues. Germline V gene sequence: CDR1 ENHRY, CDR2 SYGVKD. The CDR3 DNA follows: TGTGCCATCAGTGATCCTCTCGGGGGAGGCCCAAGGAAGCCCCAGCATTTT. Translation gives CAISDPLGGGPRKPQHF.

The CDR3: CASTTISGGITGELFF. The CDR3, as DNA: TGCGCCAGCACTACGATTAGCGGGGGGATCACCGGGGAGCTGTTTTTT. This chain connects TRBV5-1 to TRBJ2-2; TRBD2 matches at 10 bases. With V trimmed by 6 bases and J by 4 bases, 9 bases remained unmatched. The CDR3 spans 16 residues. The germline gives CDR1 SGHRS, CDR2 YFSETQ.